The rows below give T cell receptor beta chains drawn from one sample of a study of shared clonotypes between healthy human individuals. TCRdb's copy holds only in-frame clones and misses some; the assay was immunoSEQ multiplex PCR. The sample shows about 1.1 million clones, about 80% of them seen only once. The sequenced sample was memory CD4+ T cells from PBMCs. Receptors were obtained from a man aged 18 to 30 in good health. Some clones in this sample may be carry-over from other donors' samples. CDR3s include the opening cysteine and the closing phenylalanine or tryptophan. A D gene is named only where the DNA matches it firmly. Clone size is stated in some rows and not others, as once, few, many or a class when expanded.

v_call	clone_size	j_call	d_call	cdr3_aa	cdr3_nt
TRBV5-5	-	TRBJ1-5	-	CASSLGAGGQPQHF	TGTGCCAGCAGCTTAGGGGCGGGCGGGCAGCCCCAGCATTTT
TRBV18	few	TRBJ2-5	-	CASSRLQIQETQYF	TGTGCCAGCTCACGACTCCAGATACAAGAGACCCAGTACTTC
TRBV28	-	TRBJ2-5	-	CASNPPGPVETQYF	TGTGCCAGCAACCCACCGGGACCCGTAGAGACCCAGTACTTC
TRBV5-1	-	TRBJ1-2	-	CASSLERSNYGYTF	TGCGCCAGCAGTTTGGAGCGGAGCAACTATGGCTACACCTTC
TRBV6-5	-	TRBJ2-4	-	CASRVAGRQVNIQYF	TGTGCCAGCCGAGTCGCAGGTCGCCAAGTGAACATTCAGTACTTC
TRBV7-3	once	TRBJ2-1	-	CASSKTWGVTGELSYNEQFF	TGTGCCAGCAGCAAAACCTGGGGTGTGACGGGAGAACTTTCCTACAATGAGCAGTTCTTC
TRBV29-1	-	TRBJ1-2	-	CSVESRGGSLRYTF	TGCAGCGTTGAATCGCGGGGGGGCTCTTTACGCTACACCTTC
TRBV5-4	-	TRBJ2-5	TRBD2	CASSSGGAETQYF	TGTGCCAGCAGCTCCGGGGGGGCCGAGACCCAGTACTTC
TRBV18	once	TRBJ2-6	TRBD2	CASSPQAGAGGANVLTF	TGTGCCAGCTCACCACAGGCGGGAGCGGGTGGGGCCAACGTCCTGACTTTC
TRBV10-3	-	TRBJ2-3	-	CAISDGGGRSNTDTQYF	TGTGCCATCAGTGACGGAGGGGGCAGGTCTAACACAGATACGCAGTATTTT
TRBV28	-	TRBJ1-5	-	CASRSGGNQPQHF	TGTGCCAGCAGGTCCGGCGGCAATCAGCCCCAGCATTTT
TRBV5-1	-	TRBJ1-1	TRBD1	CASSWGITGTENTEAFF	TGCGCCAGCAGCTGGGGGATAACCGGGACAGAGAACACTGAAGCTTTCTTT